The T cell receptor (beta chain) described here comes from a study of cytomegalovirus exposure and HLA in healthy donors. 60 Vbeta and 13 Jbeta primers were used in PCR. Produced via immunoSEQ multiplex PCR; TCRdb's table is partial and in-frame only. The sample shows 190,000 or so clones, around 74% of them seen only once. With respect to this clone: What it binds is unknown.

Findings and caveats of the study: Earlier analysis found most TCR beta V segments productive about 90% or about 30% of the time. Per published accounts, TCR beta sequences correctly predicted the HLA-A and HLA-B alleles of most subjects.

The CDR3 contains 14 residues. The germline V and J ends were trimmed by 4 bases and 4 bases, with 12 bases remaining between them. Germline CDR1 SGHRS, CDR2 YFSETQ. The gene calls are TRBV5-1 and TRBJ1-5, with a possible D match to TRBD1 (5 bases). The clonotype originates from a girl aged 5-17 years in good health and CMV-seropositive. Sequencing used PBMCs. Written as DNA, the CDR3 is TGCGCCAGCAGCACCGGGGGAGGAAATCAGCCCCAGCATTTT. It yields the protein CASSTGGGNQPQHF.